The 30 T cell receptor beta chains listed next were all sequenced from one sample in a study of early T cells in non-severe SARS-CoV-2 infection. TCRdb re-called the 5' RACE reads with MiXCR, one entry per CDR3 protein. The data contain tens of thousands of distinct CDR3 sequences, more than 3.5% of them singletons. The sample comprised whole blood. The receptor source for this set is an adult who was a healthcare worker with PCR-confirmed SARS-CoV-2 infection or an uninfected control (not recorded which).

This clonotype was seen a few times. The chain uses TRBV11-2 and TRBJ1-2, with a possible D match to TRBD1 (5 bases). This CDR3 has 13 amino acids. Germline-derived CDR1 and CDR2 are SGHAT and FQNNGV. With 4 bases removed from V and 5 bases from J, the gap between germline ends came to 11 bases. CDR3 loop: CASSSGRTYGYTF. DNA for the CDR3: TGTGCCAGCAGCTCGGGGCGGACTTATGGCTACACCTTC.

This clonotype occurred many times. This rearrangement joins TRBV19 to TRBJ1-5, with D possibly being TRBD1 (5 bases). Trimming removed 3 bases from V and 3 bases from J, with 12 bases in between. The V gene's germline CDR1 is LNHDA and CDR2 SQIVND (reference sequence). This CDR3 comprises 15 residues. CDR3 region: CASSIGDRLNQPQHF. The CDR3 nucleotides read TGTGCCAGTAGTATTGGGGACCGCCTCAATCAGCCCCAGCATTTT. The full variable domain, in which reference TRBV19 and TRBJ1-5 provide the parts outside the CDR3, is DGGITQSPKYLFRKEGQNVTLSCEQNLNHDAMYWYRQDPGQGLRLIYYSQIVNDFQKGDIAEGYSVSREKKESFPLTVTSAQKNPTAFYLCASSIGDRLNQPQHFGDGTRLSIL.

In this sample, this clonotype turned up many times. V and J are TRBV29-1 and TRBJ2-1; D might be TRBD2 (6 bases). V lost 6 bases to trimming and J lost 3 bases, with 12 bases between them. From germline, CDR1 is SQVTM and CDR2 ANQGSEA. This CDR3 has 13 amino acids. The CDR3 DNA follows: TGCAGCGTCTCGCGGGGTAACTACAATGAGCAGTTCTTC. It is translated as CSVSRGNYNEQFF.

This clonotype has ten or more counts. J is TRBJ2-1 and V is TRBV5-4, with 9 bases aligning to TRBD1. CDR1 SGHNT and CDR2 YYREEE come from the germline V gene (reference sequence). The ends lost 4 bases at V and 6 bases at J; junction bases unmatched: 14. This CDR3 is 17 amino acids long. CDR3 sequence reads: CASSHPSRDRALNEQFF. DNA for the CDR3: TGTGCCAGCAGCCACCCGTCCCGGGACAGGGCCCTCAATGAGCAGTTCTTC. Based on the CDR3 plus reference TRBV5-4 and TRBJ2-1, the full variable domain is ETGVTQSPTHLIKTRGQQVTLRCSSQSGHNTVSWYQQALGQGPQFIFQYYREEENGRGNFPPRFSGLQFPNYSSELNVNALELDDSALYLCASSHPSRDRALNEQFFGPGTRLTVL.

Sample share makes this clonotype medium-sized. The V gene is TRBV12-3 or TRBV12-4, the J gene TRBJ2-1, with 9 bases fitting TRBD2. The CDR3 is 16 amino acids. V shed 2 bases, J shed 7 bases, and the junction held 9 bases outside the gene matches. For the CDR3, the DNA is TGTGCCAGCAGTTTAACACAGGGACTAGCTGGGAATGAGCAGTTCTTC. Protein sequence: CASSLTQGLAGNEQFF.

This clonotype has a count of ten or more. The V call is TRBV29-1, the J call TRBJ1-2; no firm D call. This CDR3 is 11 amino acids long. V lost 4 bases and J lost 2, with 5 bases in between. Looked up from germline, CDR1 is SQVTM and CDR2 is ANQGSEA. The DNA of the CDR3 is TGCAGCGTTGGAGGGAACTATGGCTACACCTTC. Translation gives CSVGGNYGYTF.

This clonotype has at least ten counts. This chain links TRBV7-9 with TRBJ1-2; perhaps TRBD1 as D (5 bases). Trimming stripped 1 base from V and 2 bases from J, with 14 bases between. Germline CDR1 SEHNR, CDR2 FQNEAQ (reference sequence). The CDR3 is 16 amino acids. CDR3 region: CASSLGSQRGNYGYTF. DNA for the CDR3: TGTGCCAGCAGCTTAGGGTCCCAGAGGGGCAACTATGGCTACACCTTC.

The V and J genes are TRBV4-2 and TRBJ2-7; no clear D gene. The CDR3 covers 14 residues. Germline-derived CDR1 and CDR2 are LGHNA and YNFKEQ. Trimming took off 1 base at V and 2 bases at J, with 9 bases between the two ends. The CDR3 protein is CASSQVLVTYEQYF. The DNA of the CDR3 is TGTGCCAGCAGCCAAGTCCTCGTAACCTACGAGCAGTACTTC.

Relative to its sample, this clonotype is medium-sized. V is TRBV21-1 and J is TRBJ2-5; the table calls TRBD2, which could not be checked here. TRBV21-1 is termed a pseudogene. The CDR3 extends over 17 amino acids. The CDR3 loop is CASNLAKGTVTNPSRCF. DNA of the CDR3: TGTGCCAGCAACCTGGCGAAGGGGACAGTGACGAACCCCTCCCGATGCTTC.

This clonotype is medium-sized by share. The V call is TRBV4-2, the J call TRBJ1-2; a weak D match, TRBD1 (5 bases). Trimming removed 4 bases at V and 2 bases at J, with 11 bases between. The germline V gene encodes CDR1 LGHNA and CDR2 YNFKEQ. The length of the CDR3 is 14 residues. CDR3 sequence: CASSPTGTNYGYTF. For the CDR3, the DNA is TGTGCCAGCAGCCCGACCGGGACCAACTATGGCTACACCTTC.

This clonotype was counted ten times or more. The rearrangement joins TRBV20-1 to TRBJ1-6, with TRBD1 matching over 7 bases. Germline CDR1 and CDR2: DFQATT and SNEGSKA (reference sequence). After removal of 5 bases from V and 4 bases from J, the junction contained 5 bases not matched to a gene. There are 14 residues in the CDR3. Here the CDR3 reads CSAGGQSYNSPLHF. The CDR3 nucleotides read TGCAGTGCTGGGGGACAGTCATATAATTCACCCCTCCACTTT.

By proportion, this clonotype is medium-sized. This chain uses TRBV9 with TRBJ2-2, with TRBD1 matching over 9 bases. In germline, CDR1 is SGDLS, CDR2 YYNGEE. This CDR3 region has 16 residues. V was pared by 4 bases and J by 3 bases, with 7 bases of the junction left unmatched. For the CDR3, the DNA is TGTGCCAGCAGCCCCGGGACAGGGAGGTACACCGGGGAGCTGTTTTTT. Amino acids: CASSPGTGRYTGELFF.

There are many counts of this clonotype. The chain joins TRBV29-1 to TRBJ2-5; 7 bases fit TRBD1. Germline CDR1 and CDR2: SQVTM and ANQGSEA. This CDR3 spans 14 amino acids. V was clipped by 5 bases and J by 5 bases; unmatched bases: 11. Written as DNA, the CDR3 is TGCAGCGTTACTCTGACAGGGAAGCAGGAGACCCAGTACTTC. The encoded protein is CSVTLTGKQETQYF.

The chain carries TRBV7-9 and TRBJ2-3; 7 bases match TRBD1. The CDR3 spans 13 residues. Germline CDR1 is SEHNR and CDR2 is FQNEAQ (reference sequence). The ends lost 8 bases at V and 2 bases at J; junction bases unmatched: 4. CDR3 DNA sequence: TGTGCCAGCCCCGACAGGGCCACAGATACGCAGTATTTT. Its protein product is CASPDRATDTQYF.

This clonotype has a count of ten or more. The CDR3 is CASSPMDRADFNGNTIYF. The CDR3 region has the DNA TGCGCCAGCAGCCCGATGGACAGGGCAGATTTTAACGGAAACACCATATATTTT. This chain uses TRBV4-3 with TRBJ1-3; 8 bases agree with TRBD1. This CDR3 is built from 18 residues. Germline V gives CDR1 LGHNA, CDR2 YSLEER. V trimming: 4 bases; J trimming: 4 bases; junction bases outside the gene matches: 15.

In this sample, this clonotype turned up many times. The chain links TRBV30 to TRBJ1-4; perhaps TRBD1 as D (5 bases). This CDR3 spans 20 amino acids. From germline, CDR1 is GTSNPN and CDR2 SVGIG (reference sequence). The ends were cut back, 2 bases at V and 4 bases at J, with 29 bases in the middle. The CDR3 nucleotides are TGTGCCTGGAGTCCGACATCAACCGGGACTTTCCCGTCCAATAATGAAAAACTGTTTTTT. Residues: CAWSPTSTGTFPSNNEKLFF.

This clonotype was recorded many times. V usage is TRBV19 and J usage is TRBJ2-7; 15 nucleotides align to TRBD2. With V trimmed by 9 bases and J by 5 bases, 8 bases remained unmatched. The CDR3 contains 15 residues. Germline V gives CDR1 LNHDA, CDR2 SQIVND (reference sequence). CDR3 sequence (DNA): TGTGCCAGCGCGGGACTAGCGGGGGGTCAGCACGAGCAGTACTTC. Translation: CASAGLAGGQHEQYF.

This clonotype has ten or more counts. Here the CDR3 reads CASSDTGSYGYTF. CDR3 bases: TGTGCCAGCAGCGACACAGGCTCCTATGGCTACACCTTC. The V gene is TRBV7-2, the J gene TRBJ1-2; D may be TRBD1 (5 bases). The CDR3 is made up of 13 amino acids. Trimming took off 5 bases at V and 4 bases at J, with 11 bases between the two ends. Germline CDR1 is SGHTA and CDR2 is FQGNSA.

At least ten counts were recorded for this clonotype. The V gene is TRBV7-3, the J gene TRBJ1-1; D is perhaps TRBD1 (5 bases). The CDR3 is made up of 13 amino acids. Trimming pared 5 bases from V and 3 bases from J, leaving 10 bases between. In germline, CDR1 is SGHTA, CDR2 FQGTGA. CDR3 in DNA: TGTGCCAGCAGCCGTCCAGGGTACACTGAAGCTTTCTTT. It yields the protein CASSRPGYTEAFF.

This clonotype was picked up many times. The chain's CDR3 is CASIPGEFSYGYTF. The CDR3 DNA reads as TGTGCCAGCATCCCAGGGGAGTTCTCCTATGGCTACACCTTC. The chain carries TRBV6-1 and TRBJ1-2, with D maybe TRBD1 (6 bases). The ends were cut back, 7 bases at V and 4 bases at J, with 16 bases in the middle. The CDR3 consists of 14 residues. Germline CDR1 and CDR2: MNHNS and SASEGT.

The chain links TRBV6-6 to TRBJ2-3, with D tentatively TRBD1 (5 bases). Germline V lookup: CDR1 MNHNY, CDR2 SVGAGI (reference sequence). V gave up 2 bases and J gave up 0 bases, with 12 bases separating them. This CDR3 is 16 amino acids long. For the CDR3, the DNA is TGTGCCAGCAGTTACGACAGACCTCCTAGCACAGATACGCAGTATTTT. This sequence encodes CASSYDRPPSTDTQYF.

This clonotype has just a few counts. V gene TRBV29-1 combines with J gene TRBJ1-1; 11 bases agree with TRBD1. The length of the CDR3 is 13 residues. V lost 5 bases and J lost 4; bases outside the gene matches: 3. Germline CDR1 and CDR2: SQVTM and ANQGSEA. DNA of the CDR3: TGCAGCGTTACCGGGACAGGGGGCACTGAAGCTTTCTTT. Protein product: CSVTGTGGTEAFF.

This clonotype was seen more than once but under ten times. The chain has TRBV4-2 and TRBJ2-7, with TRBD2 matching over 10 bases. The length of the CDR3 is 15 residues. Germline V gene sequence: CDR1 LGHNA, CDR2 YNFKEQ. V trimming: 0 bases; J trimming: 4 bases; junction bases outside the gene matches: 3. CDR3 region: CASSQEGSGGYEQYF. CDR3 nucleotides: TGTGCCAGCAGCCAAGAGGGTAGCGGGGGGTACGAGCAGTACTTC.

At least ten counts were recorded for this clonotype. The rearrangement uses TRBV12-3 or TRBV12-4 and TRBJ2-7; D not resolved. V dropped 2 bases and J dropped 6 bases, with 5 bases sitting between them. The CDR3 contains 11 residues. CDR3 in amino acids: CASSLSVEQYF. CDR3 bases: TGTGCCAGCAGTTTATCGGTCGAGCAGTACTTC.

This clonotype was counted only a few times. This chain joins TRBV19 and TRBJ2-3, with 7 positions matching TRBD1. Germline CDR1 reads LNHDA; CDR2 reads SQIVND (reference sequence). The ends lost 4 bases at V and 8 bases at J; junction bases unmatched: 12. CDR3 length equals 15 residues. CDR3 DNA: TGTGCCAGTAGTAGGGACAGCCTCTCGGGGATTACGCAGTATTTT. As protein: CASSRDSLSGITQYF.

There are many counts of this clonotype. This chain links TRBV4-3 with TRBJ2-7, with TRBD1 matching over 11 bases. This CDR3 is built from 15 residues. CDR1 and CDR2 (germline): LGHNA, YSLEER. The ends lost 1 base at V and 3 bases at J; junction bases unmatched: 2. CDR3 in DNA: TGCGCCAGCAGCCAAGTAGGGACAGGGGGCTACGAGCAGTACTTC. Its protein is CASSQVGTGGYEQYF.

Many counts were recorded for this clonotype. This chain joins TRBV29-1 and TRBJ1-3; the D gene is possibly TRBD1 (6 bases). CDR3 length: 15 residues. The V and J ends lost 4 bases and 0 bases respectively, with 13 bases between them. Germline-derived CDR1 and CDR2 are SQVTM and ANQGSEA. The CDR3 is CSVVQGPDSGNTIYF. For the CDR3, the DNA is TGCAGCGTTGTGCAGGGGCCAGACTCTGGAAACACCATATATTTT.

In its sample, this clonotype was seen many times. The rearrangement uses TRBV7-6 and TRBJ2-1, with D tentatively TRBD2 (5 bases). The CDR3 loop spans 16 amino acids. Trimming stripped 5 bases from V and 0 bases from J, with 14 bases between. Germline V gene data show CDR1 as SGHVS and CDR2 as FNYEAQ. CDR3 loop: CASSLGGLDSYNEQFF. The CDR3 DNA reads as TGTGCCAGCAGCCTAGGCGGGTTAGACTCCTACAATGAGCAGTTCTTC.

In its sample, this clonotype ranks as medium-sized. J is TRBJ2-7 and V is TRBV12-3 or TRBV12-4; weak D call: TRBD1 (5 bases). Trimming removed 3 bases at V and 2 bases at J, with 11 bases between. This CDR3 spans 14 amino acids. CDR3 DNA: TGTGCCAGCAGTTTGGGGCTCTCGGCCTACGAGCAGTACTTC. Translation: CASSLGLSAYEQYF.

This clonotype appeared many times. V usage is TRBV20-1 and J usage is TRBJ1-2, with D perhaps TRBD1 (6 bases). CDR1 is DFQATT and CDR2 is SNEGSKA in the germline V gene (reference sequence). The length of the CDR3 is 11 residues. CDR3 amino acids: CSEVGGNGYTF. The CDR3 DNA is TGCAGCGAAGTTGGGGGCAATGGCTACACCTTC.